A selection of T cell receptor beta chains follows, all from one sample in a study of beta chain features in type 1 diabetes. TCRdb's copy holds only in-frame clones and misses some; the assay was immunoSEQ multiplex PCR. The sample lists 200,000 to 300,000 clones; over 65% were seen once. Sequences were obtained from naive CD4+ T cells from blood. The receptor set was obtained from a man aged 25-40 years in good health. Both conserved end residues are part of each CDR3. The D gene is left open where the match is weak. Not every row has a clone size; where given, it reads once, few, many or a size class.

15,TRBD2,few,TRBJ2-1,TRBV18,CASSPLREEYNEQFF,TGTGCCAGCTCACCCCTGCGGGAGGAATACAATGAGCAGTTCTTC
13,TRBD1,-,TRBJ1-4,TRBV29-1,CSALSRGLEKLFF,TGCAGCGCCCTCAGCAGGGGGCTCGAAAAACTGTTTTTT
12,-,-,TRBJ2-7,TRBV30,CAWTDSPYEQYF,TGTGCCTGGACAGACAGTCCCTACGAGCAGTACTTC
11,-,-,TRBJ2-5,TRBV30,CAWRRQETQYF,TGTGCCTGGAGACGCCAAGAGACCCAGTACTTC
15,-,-,TRBJ2-1,TRBV9,CASSVSGSRYNEQFF,TGTGCCAGCAGCGTATCCGGGAGTAGGTACAATGAGCAGTTCTTC
15,TRBD1,-,TRBJ2-7,TRBV5-1,CASSTGQGRVHEQYF,TGCGCCAGCAGCACCGGACAGGGACGAGTCCACGAGCAGTACTTC
16,TRBD2,-,TRBJ2-5,TRBV19,CASSVLAGLLQETQYF,TGTGCCAGTAGTGTACTAGCGGGATTACTCCAAGAGACCCAGTACTTC
16,-,-,TRBJ2-1,TRBV30,CAWSPGGSGYYNEQFF,TGTGCCTGGAGCCCAGGAGGTAGCGGATATTACAATGAGCAGTTCTTC
12,-,few,TRBJ2-7,TRBV30,CAWSVSAYEQYF,TGTGCCTGGAGTGTATCGGCCTACGAGCAGTACTTC
13,TRBD2,-,TRBJ2-3,TRBV30,CAWTSGLTDTQYF,TGTGCCTGGACTAGCGGGTTAACAGATACGCAGTATTTT
16,TRBD2,few,TRBJ2-1,TRBV5-4,CASSLELAGGYNEQFF,TGTGCCAGCAGCTTGGAACTAGCGGGAGGCTACAATGAGCAGTTCTTC
11,-,-,TRBJ2-3,TRBV14,CASSQGATQYF,TGTGCCAGCAGCCAAGGAGCGACGCAGTATTTT
10,-,-,TRBJ2-1,TRBV30,CASGVGQQFF,TGTGCCAGCGGTGTGGGGCAGCAGTTCTTC
13,-,-,TRBJ2-1,TRBV9,CASSVGVRDEQFF,TGTGCCAGCAGCGTAGGGGTTAGGGATGAGCAGTTCTTC
11,-,-,TRBJ2-1,TRBV6-5,CASSSSEEQFF,TGTGCCAGCAGTTCCTCTGAAGAGCAGTTCTTC
14,TRBD1,-,TRBJ2-7,TRBV7-2,CASSTDRGPYEQYF,TGTGCCAGCAGCACGGACAGGGGGCCCTACGAGCAGTACTTC
15,TRBD1,few,TRBJ2-3,TRBV30,CAWSPGGGLTDTQYF,TGTGCCTGGAGTCCAGGGGGCGGACTCACAGATACGCAGTATTTT
16,-,-,TRBJ2-5,TRBV28,CASSPVRRQYQETQYF,TGTGCCAGCAGTCCGGTGCGACGGCAGTACCAAGAGACCCAGTACTTC
16,TRBD2,-,TRBJ2-7,TRBV4-3,CASSQVWRESTYEQYF,TGCGCCAGCAGCCAAGTTTGGCGGGAGTCTACCTACGAGCAGTACTTC
15,-,-,TRBJ1-4,TRBV14,CASSQELRSGEKLFF,TGTGCCAGCAGCCAAGAGCTACGGTCGGGAGAAAAACTGTTTTTT
14,-,-,TRBJ2-1,TRBV10-3,CAISAVIEGNEQFF,TGTGCCATCAGTGCGGTGATTGAGGGCAATGAGCAGTTCTTC
14,-,few,TRBJ2-5,TRBV27,CASSLLREMETQYF,TGTGCCAGCAGTTTACTTCGGGAAATGGAGACCCAGTACTTC
17,TRBD1,-,TRBJ1-2,TRBV5-1,CASSSLGTGGARDGYTF,TGCGCCAGCAGCTCCCTGGGGACAGGGGGCGCGAGGGACGGCTACACCTTC
14,-,-,TRBJ2-2,TRBV30,CAWGTGMNTGELFF,TGTGCCTGGGGGACGGGGATGAACACCGGGGAGCTGTTTTTT
15,-,-,TRBJ2-3,TRBV7-6,CASSLRPADTDTQYF,TGTGCCAGCAGCTTAAGGCCGGCGGACACAGATACGCAGTATTTT
13,-,few,TRBJ2-7,TRBV9,CASSVAQGYEQYF,TGTGCCAGCAGCGTAGCTCAGGGCTACGAGCAGTACTTC
14,-,-,TRBJ2-7,TRBV5-1,CASSSTGTLYEQYF,TGCGCCAGCAGCAGTACCGGGACACTTTACGAGCAGTACTTC
15,-,-,TRBJ2-7,TRBV4-3,CASSQDYAGTYEQYF,TGCGCCAGCAGCCAAGATTATGCGGGAACCTACGAGCAGTACTTC
15,-,-,TRBJ2-7,TRBV30,CAWSVVGNQLYEQYF,TGTGCCTGGAGTGTTGTAGGGAATCAGCTCTACGAGCAGTACTTC
15,-,-,TRBJ2-7,TRBV5-6,CASSDYRVGSYEQYF,TGTGCCAGCAGCGATTACAGGGTAGGATCCTACGAGCAGTACTTC
14,-,-,TRBJ2-2,TRBV6-5,CASSYSGRTGELFF,TGTGCCAGCAGTTACTCCGGGCGGACCGGGGAGCTGTTTTTT
13,-,few,TRBJ2-5,TRBV30,CAWNRVFQETQYF,TGTGCCTGGAACCGGGTTTTCCAAGAGACCCAGTACTTC
10,-,-,TRBJ2-5,TRBV7-9,CASGKETQYF,TGTGCCAGCGGGAAAGAGACCCAGTACTTC
14,-,-,TRBJ2-7,TRBV10-3,CAISESTRAFEQYF,TGTGCCATCAGTGAGTCGACTAGGGCGTTCGAGCAGTACTTC
12,TRBD1,-,TRBJ2-1,TRBV9,CASSMGQTPGFF,TGTGCCAGCAGCATGGGACAGACCCCGGGGTTCTTC
14,TRBD2,-,TRBJ2-5,TRBV7-2,CASSSIRGEETQYF,TGTGCCAGCAGCTCGATCCGGGGGGAAGAGACCCAGTACTTC
15,-,few,TRBJ2-4,TRBV5-4,CASSLDSASKNIQYF,TGTGCCAGCAGCTTGGACAGTGCCTCCAAAAACATTCAGTACTTC
15,-,few,TRBJ2-1,TRBV2,CASRFRGPSYNEQFF,TGTGCCAGCAGATTTCGGGGGCCGTCCTACAATGAGCAGTTCTTC
14,-,-,TRBJ2-2,TRBV30,CAWRMRGDTGELFF,TGTGCCTGGAGGATGCGAGGGGACACCGGGGAGCTGTTTTTT
18,-,-,TRBJ2-3,TRBV5-1,CASSLGPTPPPFSDTQYF,TGCGCCAGCAGCTTGGGCCCTACACCCCCCCCTTTCTCGGATACGCAGTATTTT
14,-,-,TRBJ2-7,TRBV6-5,CASSYSIASYEQYF,TGTGCCAGCAGTTACTCGATTGCCAGCTACGAGCAGTACTTC
15,TRBD2,-,TRBJ2-7,TRBV18,CASSPAGGPEYEQYF,TGTGCCAGCTCACCAGCGGGAGGGCCTGAGTACGAGCAGTACTTC
16,-,-,TRBJ2-6,TRBV7-2,CASSPRVGAGANVLTF,TGTGCCAGCAGCCCCCGGGTTGGGGCTGGGGCCAACGTCCTGACTTTC
16,TRBD2,-,TRBJ2-1,TRBV11-2,CASSLGNGLAGNEQFF,TGTGCCAGCAGCTTAGGAAACGGACTAGCGGGGAATGAGCAGTTCTTC
13,-,few,TRBJ2-3,TRBV7-2,CASSSKMGDTQYF,TGTGCCAGCAGCTCAAAAATGGGAGATACGCAGTATTTT
13,-,-,TRBJ2-4,TRBV30,CAWRGLAKNIQYF,TGTGCCTGGAGGGGGCTAGCCAAAAACATTCAGTACTTC
12,-,-,TRBJ1-1,TRBV30,CAANQGNTEAFF,TGTGCCGCGAACCAGGGGAACACTGAAGCTTTCTTT
15,TRBD2,few,TRBJ2-4,TRBV9,CASSQTSGTGNIQYF,TGTGCCAGCAGCCAGACTAGCGGGACGGGAAACATTCAGTACTTC
14,-,few,TRBJ1-1,TRBV4-3,CASSQVDRNTEAFF,TGCGCCAGCAGCCAAGTGGACAGGAACACTGAAGCTTTCTTT